This TCR beta chain appears in the sequencing data of a study of persistence of HIV-infected CD4 T cells (dated by TCRdb to about 2020). About the full investigation: CMV- and HIV-1 Gag-responding CD4+ T cells were isolated from ART-treated individuals so that antigen-driven clonal expansion of HIV-1-infected cells could be examined. The median time participants had been on suppressive ART was 8 to 9 years. Peripheral blood samples of up to 180 mL were obtained at multiple time points, with the exception of two participants, for whom leukapheresis was performed at a single time point. The clonality of all cells in each sorted population was assessed by TCRbeta sequencing, whereas the clonality of infected cells was assessed by proviral sequencing. Cross-participant TCR cluster analysis included about 8 participants for CMV and over five participants for Gag. What the work shows at the level of the full study, not this receptor alone: Only a small number of individuals took part in the study, and only a limited range of antigens was tested. Significantly lower TCRbeta richness was observed in CMV- and Gag-responding cells than in anti-CD3/anti-CD28-responding cells, and higher oligoclonality was observed in CMV-responding cells than in CD3/CD28-stimulated and Gag-responding cells. Restriction of bulk TCR analyses to the rare CMV-responding cells that actually carried HIV-1 proviruses was not possible. Degenerate expanded CDR3beta sequences were enriched in antigen-responding cells, suggesting convergent selection of CD4+ responses to CMV and Gag. A correlation was observed between TCR oligoclonality and proviral oligoclonality within the same sorted populations.

Ends trimmed: V by 6 bases, J by 5 bases; bases unmatched to a gene: 6. Measured from the cysteine to the phenylalanine, the CDR3 is 13 residues long. The kept DNA is CDR3 alone, 39 bases in frame from the first base. About this clone itself: It lacks a known antigen. Per-nucleotide qualities are absent, and no much larger clonotype sits a single base away.

The treatment or condition label here, explained by the study, means: suppressive antiretroviral therapy. Cells were stimulated with a pool of overlapping HIV-1 Gag 15-mer peptides at 0.95 to 1 ug per peptide per mL. Memory populations depleted of antigen-responding cells were obtained by sorting nonresponding CD40L-negative CD69-negative CD45RO-high memory CD4+ T cells. HIV-1-infected adults in whom suppressive ART had been started during chronic infection were enrolled as participants. Plasma HIV-1 RNA had been undetectable (below 50 copies/mL) in participants for at least 4 years. To be included, a participant needed positive CMV serology and a CD4+ T cell count above 400 cells/uL. Before stimulation, PBMCs were isolated using density centrifugation and then depleted of CD8+ T cells. For around 19 hours, the CD8-depleted PBMCs were stimulated with anti-CD28/CD49d costimulation, a CD40-blocking antibody, and enfuvirtide to prevent new infections. Cells were sorted on a Beckman Coulter MoFlo Legacy or XDP sorter, with propidium iodide excluding dead cells. For samples with more than one million cells, genomic DNA was extracted with the QIAamp DNA Mini Kit, and for all other samples the Quick-DNA Microprep Kit was used.

The immunoSEQ hsTCRB assay version 4, run in survey mode, was used to sequence TCRbeta repertoires from genomic DNA. Genomic DNA was diluted to approximately 10 ng/uL, and up to 1 ug per sample was used for TCRbeta sequencing. On the authors' methods: TCRbeta data analysis was done in ImmunoSeq Analyzer 3.0, and diversity was calculated on productive nucleotide rearrangements. Using the Immunarch R package, the improved Chao index served to estimate lower-bound TCR diversity and the Gini coefficient served to estimate clonality. When different nucleotide rearrangements encoded the same CDR3beta amino acid sequence, each rearrangement was treated as a distinct clonotype. Differential abundance analysis identified TCRbeta sequences significantly enriched in antigen-responding cells relative to anti-CD3/anti-CD28-activated cells. Using predicted peptide-MHC specificity as the basis, GLIPH2 grouped TCRs into clusters, both for each participant individually and for the merged data sets that combined participants. As stored in TCRdb, this immuneACCESS dataset retains in-frame rearrangements with V and J assigned. A fraction of the clones does not appear; measured against another copy, unresolved V genes explain less than half of the discrepancy, and the remainder lacks a known reason. For V, J and clone size, that table is used; D and trimming come from the DNA. For this sample there are over 60,000 clones; under 80% appear just once. The top ten clones comprise roughly 1.8% of the sample.

This sequence was found in an adult man with HIV who was CMV-seropositive. This sample comprised CD4+ T cells sorted from PBMCs after roughly 17-hour stimulation, obtained from a patient who received antiretroviral therapy. The sample's cell subset or site, from its label and the paper: CD40L-CD69- CD45RO-high memory CD4 T cells not responding to Gag peptides. Recombination joined TRBV12-3 or TRBV12-4 with TRBJ1-2, and TRBD1 matches 7 of the central bases. The CDR3 region: CASRATGYYGYTF. The sequence in DNA is TGTGCCAGCAGAGCGACAGGGTATTATGGCTACACCTTC.